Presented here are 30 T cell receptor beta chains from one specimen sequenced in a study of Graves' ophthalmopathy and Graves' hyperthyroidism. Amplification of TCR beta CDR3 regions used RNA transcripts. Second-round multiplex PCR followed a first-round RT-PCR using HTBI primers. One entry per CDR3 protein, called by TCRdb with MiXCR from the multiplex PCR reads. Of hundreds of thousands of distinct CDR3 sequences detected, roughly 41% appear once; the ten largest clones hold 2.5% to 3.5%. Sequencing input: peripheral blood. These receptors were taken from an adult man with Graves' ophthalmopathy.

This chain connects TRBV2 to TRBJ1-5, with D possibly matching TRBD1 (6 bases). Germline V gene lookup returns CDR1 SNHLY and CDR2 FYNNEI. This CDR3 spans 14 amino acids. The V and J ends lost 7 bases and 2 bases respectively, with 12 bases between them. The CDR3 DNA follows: TGTGCCAGCACCACAGGGCTCGGCAATCAGCCCCAGCATTTT. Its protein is CASTTGLGNQPQHF.

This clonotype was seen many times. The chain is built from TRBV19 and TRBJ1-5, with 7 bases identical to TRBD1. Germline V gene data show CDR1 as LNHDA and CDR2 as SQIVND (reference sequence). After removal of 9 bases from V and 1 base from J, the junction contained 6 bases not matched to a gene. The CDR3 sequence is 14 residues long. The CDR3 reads CASRTGQSNQPQHF. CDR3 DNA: TGTGCCAGCCGGACAGGACAAAGCAATCAGCCCCAGCATTTT.

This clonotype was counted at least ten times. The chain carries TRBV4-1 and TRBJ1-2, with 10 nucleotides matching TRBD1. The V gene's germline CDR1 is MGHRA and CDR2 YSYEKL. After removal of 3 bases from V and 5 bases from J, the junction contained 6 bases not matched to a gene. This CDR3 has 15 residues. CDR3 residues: CASSHSTGGAYGYTF. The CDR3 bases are TGCGCCAGCAGCCACTCGACAGGGGGCGCTTATGGCTACACCTTC.

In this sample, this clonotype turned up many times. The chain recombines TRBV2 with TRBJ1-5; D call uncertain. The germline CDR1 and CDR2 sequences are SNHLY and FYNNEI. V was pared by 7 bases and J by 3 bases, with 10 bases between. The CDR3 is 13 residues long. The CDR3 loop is CASTRVDNQPQHF. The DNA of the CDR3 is TGTGCCAGCACCCGGGTCGACAATCAGCCCCAGCATTTT. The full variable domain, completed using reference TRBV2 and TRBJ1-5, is EPEVTQTPSHQVTQMGQEVILRCVPISNHLYFYWYRQILGQKVEFLVSFYNNEISEKSEIFDDQFSVERPDGSNFTLKIRSTKLEDSAMYFCASTRVDNQPQHFGDGTRLSIL.

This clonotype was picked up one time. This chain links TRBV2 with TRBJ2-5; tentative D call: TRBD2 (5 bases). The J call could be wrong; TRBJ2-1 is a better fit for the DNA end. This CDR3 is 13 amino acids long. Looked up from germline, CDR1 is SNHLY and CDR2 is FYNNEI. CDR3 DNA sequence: TGTGCCAGCAGCGTGACTATCTACAATGAGCAGTTCTTC. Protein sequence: CASSVTIYNEQFF.

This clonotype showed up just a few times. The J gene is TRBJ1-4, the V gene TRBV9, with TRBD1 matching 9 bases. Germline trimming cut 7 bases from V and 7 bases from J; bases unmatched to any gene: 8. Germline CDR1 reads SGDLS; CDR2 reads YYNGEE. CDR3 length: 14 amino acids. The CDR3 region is CASSPQGASEKLFF. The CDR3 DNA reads TGTGCCAGCTCACCACAGGGGGCTTCTGAAAAACTGTTTTTT.

CDR3 protein: CASSPRAEFNEQFF. CDR3 nucleotide sequence: TGTGCCAGCAGTCCCAGGGCAGAGTTCAATGAGCAGTTCTTC. V usage is TRBV2 and J usage is TRBJ2-5; D is perhaps TRBD1 (5 bases). The DNA end favors TRBJ2-1, so the J call may be wrong. The length of the CDR3 is 14 residues. Per germline, CDR1 SNHLY and CDR2 FYNNEI.

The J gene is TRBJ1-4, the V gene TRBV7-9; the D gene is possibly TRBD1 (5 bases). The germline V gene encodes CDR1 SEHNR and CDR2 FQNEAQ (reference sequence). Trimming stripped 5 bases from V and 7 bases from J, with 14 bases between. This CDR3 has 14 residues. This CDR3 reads CASSQDEGTEKLFF. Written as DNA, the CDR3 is TGTGCCAGCAGCCAAGACGAAGGGACTGAAAAACTGTTTTTT.

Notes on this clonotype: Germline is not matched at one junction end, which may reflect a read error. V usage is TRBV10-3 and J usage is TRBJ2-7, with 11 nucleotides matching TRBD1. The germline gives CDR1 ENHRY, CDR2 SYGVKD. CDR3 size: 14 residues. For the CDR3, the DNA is TGTGCCAGCAGTGCCGGACAGGGGGCCGGGGAGCAGTACTTC. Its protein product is CASSAGQGAGEQYF.

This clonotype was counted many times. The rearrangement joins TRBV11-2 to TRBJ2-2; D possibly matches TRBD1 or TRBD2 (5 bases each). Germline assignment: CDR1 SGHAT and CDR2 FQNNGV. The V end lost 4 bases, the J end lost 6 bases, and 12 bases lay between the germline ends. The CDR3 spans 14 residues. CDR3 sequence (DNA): TGTGCCAGCAGCTACCGGGACCACGCCGGGGAGCTGTTTTTT. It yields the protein CASSYRDHAGELFF.

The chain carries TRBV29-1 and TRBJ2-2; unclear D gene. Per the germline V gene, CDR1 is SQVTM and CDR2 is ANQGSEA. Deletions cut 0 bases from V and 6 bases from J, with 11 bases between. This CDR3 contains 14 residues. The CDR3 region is CSVEEGRKSGELFF. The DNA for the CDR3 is TGCAGCGTTGAAGAGGGTAGGAAGTCCGGGGAGCTGTTTTTT.

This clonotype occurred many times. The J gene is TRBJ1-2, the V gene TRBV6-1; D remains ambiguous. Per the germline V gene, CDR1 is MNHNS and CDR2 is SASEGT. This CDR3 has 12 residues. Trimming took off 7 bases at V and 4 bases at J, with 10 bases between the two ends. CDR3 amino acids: CASNRGSYGYTF. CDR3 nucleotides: TGTGCCAGCAACCGGGGTTCCTATGGCTACACCTTC.

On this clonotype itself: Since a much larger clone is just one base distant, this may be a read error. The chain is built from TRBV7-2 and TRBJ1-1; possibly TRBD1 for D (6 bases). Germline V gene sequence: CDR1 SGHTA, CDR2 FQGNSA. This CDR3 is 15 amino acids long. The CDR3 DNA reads TGTGCCAACAGCCCTGGAGGGGGGGTGAACACTGAAGCTTTCTTT. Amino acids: CANSPGGGVNTEAFF.

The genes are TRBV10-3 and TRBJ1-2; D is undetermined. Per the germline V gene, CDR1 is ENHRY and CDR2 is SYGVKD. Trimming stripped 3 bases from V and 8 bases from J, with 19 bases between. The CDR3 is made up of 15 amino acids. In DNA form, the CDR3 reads TGTGCCATCAGTGAAGCGAGAGCGGGCAGTCGGGGCTACACCTTC. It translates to CAISEARAGSRGYTF.

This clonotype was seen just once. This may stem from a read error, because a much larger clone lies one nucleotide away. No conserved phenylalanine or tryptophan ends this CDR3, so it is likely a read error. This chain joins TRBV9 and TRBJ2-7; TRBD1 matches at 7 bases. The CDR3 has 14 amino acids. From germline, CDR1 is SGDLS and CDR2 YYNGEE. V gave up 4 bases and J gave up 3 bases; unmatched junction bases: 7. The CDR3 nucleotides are TGTGCCAGCAGCCTCACAGGGGCGGACTACGAGCAGTACTCC. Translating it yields CASSLTGADYEQYS.

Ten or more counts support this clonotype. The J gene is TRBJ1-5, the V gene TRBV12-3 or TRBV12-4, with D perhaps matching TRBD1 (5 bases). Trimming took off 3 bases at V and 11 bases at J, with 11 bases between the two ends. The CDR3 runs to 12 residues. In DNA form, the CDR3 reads TGTGCCAGCAGTTTTAGGGGCCGGGCCCAGCATTTT. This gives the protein CASSFRGRAQHF.

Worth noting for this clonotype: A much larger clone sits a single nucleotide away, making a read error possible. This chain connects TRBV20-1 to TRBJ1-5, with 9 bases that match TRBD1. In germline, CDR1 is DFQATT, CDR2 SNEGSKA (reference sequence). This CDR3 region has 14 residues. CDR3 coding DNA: TGCAGTGCACGGACAGGGGTTAGCAGTCAGCCCCAGCATTTT. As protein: CSARTGVSSQPQHF.

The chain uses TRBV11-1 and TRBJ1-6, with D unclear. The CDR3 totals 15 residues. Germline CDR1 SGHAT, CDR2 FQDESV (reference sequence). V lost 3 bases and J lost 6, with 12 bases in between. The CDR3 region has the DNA TGTGCCAGCAGCTTTTATCAGGAGGGTAATTCACCCCTCCACTTT. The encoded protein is CASSFYQEGNSPLHF.

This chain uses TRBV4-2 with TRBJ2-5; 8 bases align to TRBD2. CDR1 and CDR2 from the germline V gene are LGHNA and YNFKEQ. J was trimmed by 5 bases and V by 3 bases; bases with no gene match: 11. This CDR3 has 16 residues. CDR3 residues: CASSHSLGLASETQYF. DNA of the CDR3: TGTGCCAGCAGCCACTCCTTAGGACTAGCCTCGGAGACCCAGTACTTC.

Here the CDR3 reads CASSRETSGAYEQYF. DNA for the CDR3: TGTGCCAGCAGCCGAGAGACTAGCGGGGCCTACGAGCAGTACTTC. The chain recombines TRBV14 with TRBJ2-7; 11 bases map to TRBD2. This CDR3 contains 15 residues. CDR1 is SGHDN, CDR2 FVKESK, per germline. V lost 4 bases and J lost 2; bases outside the gene matches: 4. Full variable domain (missing parts from reference TRBV14 and TRBJ2-7): EAGVTQFPSHSVIEKGQTVTLRCDPISGHDNLYWYRRVMGKEIKFLLHFVKESKQDESGMPNNRFLAERTGGTYSTLKVQPAELEDSGVYFCASSRETSGAYEQYFGPGTRLTVT.

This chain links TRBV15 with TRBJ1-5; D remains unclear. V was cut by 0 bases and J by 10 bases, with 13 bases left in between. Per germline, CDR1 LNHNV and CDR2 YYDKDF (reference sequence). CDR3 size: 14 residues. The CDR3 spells CATSRDRNQRPQHF. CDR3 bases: TGTGCCACCAGCAGAGATAGGAATCAGAGACCCCAGCATTTT.

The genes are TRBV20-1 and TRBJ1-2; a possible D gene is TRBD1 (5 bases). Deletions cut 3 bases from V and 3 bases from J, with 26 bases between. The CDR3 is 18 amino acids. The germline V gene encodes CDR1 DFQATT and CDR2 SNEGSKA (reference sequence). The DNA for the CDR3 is TGCAGTGCTAGTGGGGTAGGGGCAGGCCCATCTCCAGACTATGGCTACACCTTC. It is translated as CSASGVGAGPSPDYGYTF.

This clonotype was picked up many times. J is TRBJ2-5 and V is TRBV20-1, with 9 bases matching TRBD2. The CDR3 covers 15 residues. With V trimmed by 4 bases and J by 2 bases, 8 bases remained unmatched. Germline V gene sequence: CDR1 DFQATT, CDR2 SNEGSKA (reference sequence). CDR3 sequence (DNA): TGCAGTGCTAATGGACTAGCGACCGTTCAAGAGACCCAGTACTTC. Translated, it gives CSANGLATVQETQYF.

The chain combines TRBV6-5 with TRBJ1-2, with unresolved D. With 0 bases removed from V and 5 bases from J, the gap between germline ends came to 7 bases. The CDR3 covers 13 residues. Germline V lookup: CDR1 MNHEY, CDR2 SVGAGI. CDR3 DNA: TGTGCCAGCAGTTACTCGATGGGGTATGGCTACACCTTC. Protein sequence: CASSYSMGYGYTF.

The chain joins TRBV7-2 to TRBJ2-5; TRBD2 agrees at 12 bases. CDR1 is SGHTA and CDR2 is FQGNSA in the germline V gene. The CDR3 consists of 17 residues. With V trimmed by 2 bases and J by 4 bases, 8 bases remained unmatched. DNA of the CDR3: TGTGCCAGCAGCTTATATCTAGCGGGGGGGCGGGGAGAGACCCAGTACTTC. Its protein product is CASSLYLAGGRGETQYF.

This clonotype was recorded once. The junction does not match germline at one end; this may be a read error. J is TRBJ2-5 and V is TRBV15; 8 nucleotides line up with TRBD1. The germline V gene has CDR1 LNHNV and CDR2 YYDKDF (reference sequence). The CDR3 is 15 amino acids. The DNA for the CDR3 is TGTGCCGCCAGCAGCTCACAGGGGGAGCAAGAGACCCAGTACTTC. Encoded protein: CAASSSQGEQETQYF.

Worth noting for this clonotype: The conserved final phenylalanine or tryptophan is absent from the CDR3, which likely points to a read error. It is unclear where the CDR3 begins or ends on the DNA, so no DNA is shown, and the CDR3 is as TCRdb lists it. The CDR3 loop is CASSSGQGLNY. This chain joins TRBV25-1 and TRBJ1-6; the table's D call TRBD1 went unverified against the DNA. The CDR3 totals 11 residues, both ends included. Germline loops: CDR1 MGHDK, CDR2 SYGVNS.

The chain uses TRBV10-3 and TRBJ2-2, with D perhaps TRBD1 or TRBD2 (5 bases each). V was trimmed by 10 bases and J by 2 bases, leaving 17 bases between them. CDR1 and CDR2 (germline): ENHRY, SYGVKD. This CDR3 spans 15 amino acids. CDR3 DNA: TGTGCCAGCAGATCGTCAGGGAGAAACACCGGGGAGCTGTTTTTT. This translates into CASRSSGRNTGELFF.

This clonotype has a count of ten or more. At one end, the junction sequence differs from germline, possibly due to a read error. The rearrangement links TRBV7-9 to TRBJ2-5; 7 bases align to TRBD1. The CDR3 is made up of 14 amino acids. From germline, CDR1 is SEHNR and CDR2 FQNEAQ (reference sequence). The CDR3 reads CASSQGTAPGTQYF. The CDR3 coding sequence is TGCGCCAGCAGCCAAGGGACAGCCCCAGGGACCCAGTACTTC.

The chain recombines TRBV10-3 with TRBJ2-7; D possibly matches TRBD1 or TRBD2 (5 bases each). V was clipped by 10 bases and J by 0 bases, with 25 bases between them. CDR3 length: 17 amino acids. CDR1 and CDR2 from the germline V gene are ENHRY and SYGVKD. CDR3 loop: CASSQPLGRGNSYEQYF. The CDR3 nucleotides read TGTGCCAGCAGCCAACCCCTGGGACGGGGTAACTCCTACGAGCAGTACTTC.